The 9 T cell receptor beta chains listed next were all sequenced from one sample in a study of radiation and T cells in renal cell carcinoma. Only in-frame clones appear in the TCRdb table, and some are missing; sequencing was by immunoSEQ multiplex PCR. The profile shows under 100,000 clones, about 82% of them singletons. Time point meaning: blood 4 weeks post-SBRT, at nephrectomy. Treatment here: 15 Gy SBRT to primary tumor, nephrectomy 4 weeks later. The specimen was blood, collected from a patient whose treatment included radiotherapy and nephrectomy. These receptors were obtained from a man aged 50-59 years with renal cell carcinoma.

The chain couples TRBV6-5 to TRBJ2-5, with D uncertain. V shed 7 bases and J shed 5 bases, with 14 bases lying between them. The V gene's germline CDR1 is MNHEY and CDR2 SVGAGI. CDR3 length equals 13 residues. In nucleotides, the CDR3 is TGTGCCAGCAAAGGATTAGGTGTGGAGACCCAGTACTTC. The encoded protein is CASKGLGVETQYF.

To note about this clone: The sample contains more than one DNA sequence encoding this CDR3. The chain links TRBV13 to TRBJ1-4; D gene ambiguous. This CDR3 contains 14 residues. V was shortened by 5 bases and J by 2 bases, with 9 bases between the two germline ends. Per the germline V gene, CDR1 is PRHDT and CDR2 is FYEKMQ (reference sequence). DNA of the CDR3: TGTGCCAGCAGCCTCAGGTCGACTAATGAAAAACTGTTTTTT. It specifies CASSLRSTNEKLFF.

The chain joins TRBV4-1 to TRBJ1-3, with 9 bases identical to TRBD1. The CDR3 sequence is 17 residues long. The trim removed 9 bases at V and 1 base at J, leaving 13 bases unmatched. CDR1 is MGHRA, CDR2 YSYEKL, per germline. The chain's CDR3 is CASRDRVASRSGNTIYF. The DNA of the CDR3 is TGCGCCAGTAGGGACAGGGTAGCCTCAAGATCTGGAAACACCATATATTTT.

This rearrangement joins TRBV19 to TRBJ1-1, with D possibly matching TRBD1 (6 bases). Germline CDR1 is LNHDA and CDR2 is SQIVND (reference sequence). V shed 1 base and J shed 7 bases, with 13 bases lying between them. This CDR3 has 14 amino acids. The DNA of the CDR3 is TGTGCCAGTAGTATAGTTGGTACAGGGAATGAAGCTTTCTTT. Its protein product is CASSIVGTGNEAFF.

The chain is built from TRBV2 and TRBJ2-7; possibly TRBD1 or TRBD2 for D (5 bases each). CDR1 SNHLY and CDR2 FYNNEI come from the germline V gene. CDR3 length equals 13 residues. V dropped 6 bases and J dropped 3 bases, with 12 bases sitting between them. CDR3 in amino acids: CASSGYGGYEQYF. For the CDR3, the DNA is TGTGCCAGCAGCGGTTATGGGGGCTACGAGCAGTACTTC.

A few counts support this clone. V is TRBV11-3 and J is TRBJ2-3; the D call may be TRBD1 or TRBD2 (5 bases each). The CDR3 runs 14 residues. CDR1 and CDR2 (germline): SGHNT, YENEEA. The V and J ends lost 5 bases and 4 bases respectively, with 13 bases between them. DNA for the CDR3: TGTGCCAGCAGCAAGGGGCGGGCCGCAGATACGCAGTATTTT. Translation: CASSKGRAADTQYF.

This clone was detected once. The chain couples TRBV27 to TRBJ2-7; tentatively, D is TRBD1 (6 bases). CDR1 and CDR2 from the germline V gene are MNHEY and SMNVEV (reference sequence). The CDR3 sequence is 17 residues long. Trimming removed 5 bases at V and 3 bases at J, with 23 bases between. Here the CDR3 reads CASSRTPQGRAGYEQYF. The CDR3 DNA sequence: TGTGCCAGCAGTCGCACCCCACAGGGACGCGCTGGCTACGAGCAGTACTTC.

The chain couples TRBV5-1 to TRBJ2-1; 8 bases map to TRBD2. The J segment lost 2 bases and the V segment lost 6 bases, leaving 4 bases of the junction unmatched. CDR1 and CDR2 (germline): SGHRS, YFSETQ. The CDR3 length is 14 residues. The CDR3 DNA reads TGCGCCAGCAAAGCGGGGGCCGCCTACAATGAGCAGTTCTTC. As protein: CASKAGAAYNEQFF.

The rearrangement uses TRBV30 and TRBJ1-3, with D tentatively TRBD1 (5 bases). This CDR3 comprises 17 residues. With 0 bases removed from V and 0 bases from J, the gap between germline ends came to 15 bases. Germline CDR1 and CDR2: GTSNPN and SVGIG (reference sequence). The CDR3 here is CAWSVKGTSTSGNTIYF. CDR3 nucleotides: TGTGCCTGGAGTGTAAAGGGGACCTCAACCTCTGGAAACACCATATATTTT. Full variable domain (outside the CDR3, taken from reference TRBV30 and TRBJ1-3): SQTIHQWPATLVQPVGSPLSLECTVEGTSNPNLYWYRQAAGRGLQLLFYSVGIGQISSEVPQNLSASRPQDRQFILSSKKLLLSDSGFYLCAWSVKGTSTSGNTIYFGEGSWLTVV.